Listed here are 25 T cell receptor beta chains from one sample, sequenced in a study of CD8 T cells in ankylosing spondylitis. From the 5' RACE reads, TCRdb called clonotypes with MiXCR, one entry per CDR3 protein. This table has 40,000 or so distinct CDR3 sequences, around 2.8% appearing once. Sequenced material: blood, either unsorted or a sorted T cell fraction (not recorded which). These receptors were taken from a male donor with ankylosing spondylitis or in good health (not recorded which).

This clonotype was observed many times. The CDR3 DNA follows: TGTGCCAGCAGTGGGACAGTATCAGTGGGGTACACTGAAGCTTTCTTT. Translating gives CASSGTVSVGYTEAFF. The rearrangement joins TRBV9 to TRBJ1-1, with 7 bases matching TRBD1. Germline V lookup: CDR1 SGDLS, CDR2 YYNGEE. This CDR3 region has 16 residues. J lost 3 bases, V lost 5 bases, and 13 bases had no gene match.

In this sample, this clonotype turned up many times. The V and J genes are TRBV9 and TRBJ2-5, with D possibly TRBD2 on 5 matching bases. This CDR3 has 14 residues. With 0 bases removed from V and 3 bases from J, the gap between germline ends came to 9 bases. Germline V CDR1 and CDR2: SGDLS, YYNGEE. The CDR3 DNA sequence: TGTGCCAGCAGCGTAGACTTGCGGGAAGAGACCCAGTACTTC. Amino acid sequence: CASSVDLREETQYF. The full variable domain, with the rest looked up from reference TRBV9 and TRBJ2-5, is DSGVTQTPKHLITATGQRVTLRCSPRSGDLSVYWYQQSLDQGLQFLIQYYNGEERAKGNILERFSAQQFPDLHSELNLSSLELGDSALYFCASSVDLREETQYFGPGTRLLVL.

This clonotype was counted at least ten times. The chain has TRBV9 and TRBJ2-7, with D perhaps TRBD2 (5 bases). Per the germline V gene, CDR1 is SGDLS and CDR2 is YYNGEE. The V end was cut by 4 bases, the J end by 6 bases, with 17 bases between. The CDR3 runs to 14 residues. The chain's CDR3 is CASSQVAGRGEQYF. For the CDR3, the DNA is TGTGCCAGCAGCCAGGTGGCAGGTCGGGGCGAGCAGTACTTC.

This clonotype was recorded at least ten times. CDR3 region: CASSGRTGYTGELFF. CDR3 DNA sequence: TGTGCCAGCAGCGGACGGACAGGATACACCGGGGAGCTGTTTTTT. The chain couples TRBV9 to TRBJ2-2; TRBD1 agrees at 7 bases. With 3 bases clipped from V and 3 bases from J, the junction kept 5 bases outside the gene matches. The CDR3 extends over 15 amino acids. Germline CDR1 and CDR2: SGDLS and YYNGEE.

This clonotype appeared many times. This sequence joins TRBV9 and TRBJ2-1; 12 bases are a match to TRBD2. This CDR3 is built from 16 residues. Germline CDR1 and CDR2: SGDLS and YYNGEE. The ends lost 4 bases at V and 1 base at J; junction bases unmatched: 3. The CDR3 loop is CASSSTSGGSYNEQFF. The CDR3, as DNA: TGTGCCAGCAGCTCGACTAGCGGGGGTTCCTACAATGAGCAGTTCTTC.

This clonotype has ten or more counts. This chain's CDR3 is CASSVQAGGTDTQYF. CDR3 nucleotides: TGTGCCAGCAGCGTCCAAGCGGGGGGCACAGATACGCAGTATTTT. The genes are TRBV9 and TRBJ2-3, with 8 nucleotides matching TRBD2. CDR3 length equals 15 residues. CDR1 is SGDLS and CDR2 is YYNGEE in the germline V gene. Trimming at V came to 2 bases and at J to 1 base, leaving 3 bases not matched to a gene.

Only a few counts were recorded for this clonotype. This sequence joins TRBV9 and TRBJ2-5, with 10 bases lining up with TRBD2. The CDR3 sequence is 15 residues long. Unmatched junction bases numbered 4, after V lost 1 base and J lost 4 bases. The V gene's germline CDR1 is SGDLS and CDR2 YYNGEE. DNA for the CDR3: TGTGCCAGCAGCGTAAGCGGGAGGGCGCTAGAGACCCAGTACTTC. It codes for CASSVSGRALETQYF.

This clonotype came up many times. J is TRBJ1-3 and V is TRBV9; 8 bases fit TRBD1. CDR1 SGDLS and CDR2 YYNGEE come from the germline V gene. The CDR3 is 15 residues long. The V and J ends lost 3 bases and 3 bases, in that order; junction bases with no gene match: 5. The CDR3 nucleotides are TGTGCCAGCAGCGCTCAGGGGGCTGGTGGAAACACCATATATTTT. This gives the protein CASSAQGAGGNTIYF.

This clonotype has at least ten counts. J is TRBJ1-4 and V is TRBV9; D ambiguous. Trimming removed 0 bases at V and 9 bases at J, with 15 bases between. The CDR3 totals 15 residues. Germline CDR1 is SGDLS and CDR2 is YYNGEE. The CDR3, as DNA: TGTGCCAGCAGCGTAGCTGCGGGCTACTCTAAAAAACTGTTTTTT. Amino acid sequence: CASSVAAGYSKKLFF.

This clonotype has ten or more counts. This chain joins TRBV9 and TRBJ2-3; 10 positions match TRBD2. Trimming took 3 bases from V and 4 from J; bases not matched to a gene: 8. Germline V CDR1 and CDR2: SGDLS, YYNGEE. There are 16 residues in the CDR3. As DNA, the CDR3 is TGTGCCAGCAGCGGGTCCCTAGCGGGAGTAGCAGATACGCAGTATTTT. Protein product: CASSGSLAGVADTQYF.

CDR3 DNA: TGTGCCAGCAGTGAAGGACAGATTACTGGAAACACCATATATTTT. Translating gives CASSEGQITGNTIYF. This chain joins TRBV9 and TRBJ1-3, with D possibly matching TRBD1 (6 bases). This CDR3 region has 15 residues. CDR1 is SGDLS and CDR2 is YYNGEE in the germline V gene. With 5 bases removed from V and 2 bases from J, the gap between germline ends came to 14 bases. Based on the CDR3 plus reference TRBV9 and TRBJ1-3, the full variable domain is DSGVTQTPKHLITATGQRVTLRCSPRSGDLSVYWYQQSLDQGLQFLIQYYNGEERAKGNILERFSAQQFPDLHSELNLSSLELGDSALYFCASSEGQITGNTIYFGEGSWLTVV.

This clonotype was counted ten times or more. The chain links TRBV9 to TRBJ1-1; D unclear. CDR3 length: 14 amino acids. V gave up 0 bases and J gave up 3 bases, with 9 bases separating them. Germline V gene sequence: CDR1 SGDLS, CDR2 YYNGEE. CDR3 bases: TGTGCCAGCAGCGTAGTGCCAGCTTACACTGAAGCTTTCTTT. Protein sequence: CASSVVPAYTEAFF.

This clonotype showed up many times. The rearrangement uses TRBV9 and TRBJ2-5; D remains ambiguous. The CDR3 runs 13 residues. V dropped 3 bases and J dropped 2 bases, with 8 bases sitting between them. Looked up from germline, CDR1 is SGDLS and CDR2 is YYNGEE. The CDR3 protein is CASSARIQETQYF. CDR3 nucleotide sequence: TGTGCCAGCAGCGCTCGGATACAAGAGACCCAGTACTTC.

This clonotype was seen at least ten times. V usage is TRBV9 and J usage is TRBJ1-5; D unclear. Germline V CDR1 and CDR2: SGDLS, YYNGEE. Trimming cost V 0 bases and J 7 bases, with 8 bases left between them. CDR3 size: 13 residues. The CDR3 DNA sequence: TGTGCCAGCAGCGTAGGGGGAGGACAGCCCCAGCATTTT. It translates to CASSVGGGQPQHF.

This clonotype was seen many times. The rearrangement uses TRBV19 and TRBJ1-5, with 9 positions matching TRBD1. This CDR3 contains 17 residues. V lost 6 bases and J lost 0; bases outside the gene matches: 9. Germline assignment: CDR1 LNHDA and CDR2 SQIVND (reference sequence). The CDR3 spells CASRPPDRGNSNQPQHF. The CDR3 nucleotides are TGTGCCAGTAGACCCCCGGACAGGGGTAATAGCAATCAGCCCCAGCATTTT.

This clonotype was recorded at least ten times. CDR3 coding DNA: TGTGCCAGCAGCGTAGGCGTTGGCGAGCAGTACTTC. Translating gives CASSVGVGEQYF. This chain links TRBV9 with TRBJ2-7; unclear D gene. This CDR3 comprises 12 residues. Germline-derived CDR1 and CDR2 are SGDLS and YYNGEE. With 0 bases removed from V and 6 bases from J, the gap between germline ends came to 7 bases. The complete variable domain, with remaining parts taken from reference TRBV9 and TRBJ2-7, reads DSGVTQTPKHLITATGQRVTLRCSPRSGDLSVYWYQQSLDQGLQFLIQYYNGEERAKGNILERFSAQQFPDLHSELNLSSLELGDSALYFCASSVGVGEQYFGPGTRLTVT.

This clonotype was recorded at least ten times. The chain recombines TRBV9 with TRBJ2-3, with no clear D. CDR3 length: 16 residues. Germline-derived CDR1 and CDR2 are SGDLS and YYNGEE. V lost 0 bases and J 1 base, leaving 12 bases between the germline ends. The CDR3 sequence is CASSVAPSRGTDTQYF. CDR3 in DNA: TGTGCCAGCAGCGTAGCGCCCTCAAGGGGCACAGATACGCAGTATTTT.

By sample share, this clonotype is medium-sized (0.01 to 0.1%). The chain links TRBV9 to TRBJ2-3, with unresolved D. The germline V gene has CDR1 SGDLS and CDR2 YYNGEE. V was trimmed by 0 bases and J by 9 bases, leaving 8 bases between them. The CDR3 is 12 residues long. The DNA of the CDR3 is TGTGCCAGCAGCGTAGGAGTGGGGACGCAGTATTTT. As protein: CASSVGVGTQYF. The full variable domain, rest sourced from reference TRBV9 and TRBJ2-3, is DSGVTQTPKHLITATGQRVTLRCSPRSGDLSVYWYQQSLDQGLQFLIQYYNGEERAKGNILERFSAQQFPDLHSELNLSSLELGDSALYFCASSVGVGTQYFGPGTRLTVL.

This clonotype occurred a few times. This chain links TRBV21-1 with TRBJ2-6. TRBV21-1 is listed as a pseudogene. This CDR3 has 14 amino acids. The DNA of the CDR3 is TGTGCCAGCAGCAGAGGCGCTGGGGCCAACGTCCTGACTTTC. As protein: CASSRGAGANVLTF.

This clonotype was recorded many times. J is TRBJ2-1 and V is TRBV9; D call uncertain. CDR3 length equals 14 residues. Germline CDR1 SGDLS, CDR2 YYNGEE. V was shortened by 0 bases and J by 0 bases, with 4 bases between the two germline ends. Written as DNA, the CDR3 is TGTGCCAGCAGCGTAGCAGGCTCCTACAATGAGCAGTTCTTC. Its protein is CASSVAGSYNEQFF.

The sample holds many counts of this clonotype. The V and J genes are TRBV9 and TRBJ1-4, with D possibly being TRBD1 (5 bases). CDR1 is SGDLS, CDR2 YYNGEE, per germline. Between the trimmed V and J ends, which lost 0 bases and 8 bases, there was a span of 17 bases. The CDR3 totals 16 residues. The CDR3 region is CASSVGPGHREEKLFF. As DNA, the CDR3 is TGTGCCAGCAGCGTAGGGCCAGGACACCGGGAGGAAAAACTGTTTTTT.

This clonotype was picked up many times. The genes are TRBV9 and TRBJ1-6; 10 bases align to TRBD1. The CDR3 length is 17 residues. With 3 bases clipped from V and 7 bases from J, the junction kept 10 bases outside the gene matches. Germline values: CDR1 SGDLS, CDR2 YYNGEE. The CDR3 DNA reads as TGTGCCAGCAGCGCTGCCGGGACAGGGGCGTACAATTCACCCCTCCACTTT. Translation gives CASSAAGTGAYNSPLHF.

There are many counts of this clonotype. The chain carries TRBV9 and TRBJ2-7; a possible D gene is TRBD1 (7 bases). CDR3 length equals 13 residues. Trimming pared 0 bases from V and 7 bases from J, leaving 11 bases between. Germline CDR1 and CDR2: SGDLS and YYNGEE. The CDR3 spells CASSVVPGGEQYF. CDR3 nucleotide sequence: TGTGCCAGCAGCGTAGTGCCAGGGGGGGAGCAGTACTTC.

This clonotype was found many times. The V call is TRBV9, the J call TRBJ2-1; TRBD2 agrees at 11 bases. This CDR3 region has 18 residues. Germline V gives CDR1 SGDLS, CDR2 YYNGEE. The V gene end was trimmed by 0 bases and the J gene end by 5 bases; junction bases not matched to a gene: 10. CDR3 DNA: TGTGCCAGCAGCGTAGGTTTCGGGGGGACTAGCGGAGACAATGAGCAGTTCTTC. It specifies CASSVGFGGTSGDNEQFF.

This clonotype was counted at least ten times. V usage is TRBV9 and J usage is TRBJ2-3; TRBD1 might be the D (5 bases). In germline, CDR1 is SGDLS, CDR2 YYNGEE. The V end lost 0 bases, the J end lost 2 bases, and 7 bases lay between the germline ends. The CDR3 is 14 residues long. The CDR3 coding sequence is TGTGCCAGCAGCGTAGCAGGGTACACAGATACGCAGTATTTT. As protein: CASSVAGYTDTQYF.